A few counts support the clone carrying this T cell receptor (beta chain). Antigen specificity is unknown. Without exception, sorted populations had purity beyond 98%. These data come from a study of beta chain features in type 1 diabetes. Overall study context: Sorted cells from all samples, numbering approximately 100 million, were examined.

Expressed TCRB transcripts were sequenced because the entire RNA isolate underwent reverse transcription. Sequenced by immunoSEQ multiplex PCR; TCRdb stores in-frame clones only, minus some. Of hundreds of thousands of clones in the sample, roughly an eighth are singletons; the top ten hold roughly 0.04%. CDR3 length equals 13 residues. V was cut by 0 bases and J by 12 bases, with 12 bases left in between. CDR1 LGHNA and CDR2 YSLEER come from the germline V gene. Study observations and caveats: Patients with Type 1 diabetes showed moderately but significantly shorter TCRB CDR3s in all four CD4+ subsets. Patients and controls would share equally any PCR tilt toward shorter templates.

The sequencing input was naive CD4+ T cells from blood. The V call is TRBV4-3, the J call TRBJ1-3, with TRBD1 as a possible D gene (5 bases). The sequence was obtained from a man aged 18 to 30 with type 1 diabetes. CDR3 loop: CASSQERGRSIYF. The CDR3 coding sequence is TGCGCCAGCAGCCAAGAACGGGGGAGAAGCATATATTTT.